This T cell receptor beta chain emerged from a study of identifying expanded T cells in peripheral blood. Study results and caveats: Two-week clone count variance significantly increased as total template count grew. Over two and four weeks, about 16 and 19 clones changed, versus more than 1 between replicates.

CDR1 is MGHDK and CDR2 is SYGVNS in the germline V gene. The germline V and J ends were trimmed by 2 bases and 4 bases, with 9 bases remaining between them. CDR3 length equals 14 residues. Collection occurred without any documented infections or immune events in donors. TCRdb's table, derived via immunoSEQ multiplex PCR, lists solely in-frame clones and lacks some. The sample yields 75,000 to 90,000 clones, about 90% seen once. This clone appeared a few times. The antigen remains undetermined. The chain uses TRBV25-1 and TRBJ2-1; perhaps TRBD1 as D (5 bases). The sequenced sample consisted of blood. This sequence was found in a person aged 18 to 69 in good health. The CDR3, as DNA: TGTGCCAGCAGTGAACTACAGGAGTACAATGAGCAGTTCTTC. Its translation: CASSELQEYNEQFF.